Each of the 2 T cell receptor beta chains below was sequenced from the same sample in a study of shared clonotypes between healthy human individuals. Measured with immunoSEQ multiplex PCR; TCRdb has only the in-frame clones, and not every one. This table holds about 2.4 million clones, approximately 94% found once. Sequenced material: naive CD4+ T cells from PBMCs. Subset in this sample: CD45RA+ positively selected. Receptors originate from a man younger than 30 in good health. Some clones in this sample may be carry-over from other donors' samples.

The chain recombines TRBV2 with TRBJ1-2; tentatively, D is TRBD1 (6 bases). The germline V and J ends were trimmed by 4 bases and 4 bases, with 7 bases remaining between them. Germline lookup yields CDR1 SNHLY and CDR2 FYNNEI. The CDR3 length is 12 residues. The DNA for the CDR3 is TGTGCCAGCAGTGGGGGGGCCTATGGCTACACCTTC. This encodes CASSGGAYGYTF.

The chain combines TRBV6-6 with TRBJ2-7; TRBD1 matches 10 bases. The CDR3 extends over 15 amino acids. The germline V gene has CDR1 MNHNY and CDR2 SVGAGI (reference sequence). The V segment lost 0 bases and the J segment 3 bases; nucleotides outside the gene matches: 2. The DNA for the CDR3 is TGTGCCAGCAGTTACTCTGGGACAGGGGTCTACGAGCAGTACTTC. Translated, it gives CASSYSGTGVYEQYF.